This T cell receptor beta chain was captured in a study of cytomegalovirus exposure and HLA in healthy donors. The CDR3 loop spans 13 amino acids. Per the germline V gene, CDR1 is GTSNPN and CDR2 is SVGIG (reference sequence). Both 60 Vbeta primers and 13 Jbeta primers went into the PCR. Clones were sequenced by immunoSEQ multiplex PCR, and TCRdb holds only the in-frame ones, with some missing. The profile shows 200,000 to 300,000 clones, 70% to 90% of them singletons. Material for sequencing was PBMCs. The gene calls are TRBV30 and TRBJ1-5; D gene unclear. The source is a middle-aged woman in good health and CMV-seropositive. Here the CDR3 reads CACTENSNQPQHF. In DNA form, the CDR3 reads TGTGCTTGTACAGAAAATAGCAATCAGCCCCAGCATTTT.